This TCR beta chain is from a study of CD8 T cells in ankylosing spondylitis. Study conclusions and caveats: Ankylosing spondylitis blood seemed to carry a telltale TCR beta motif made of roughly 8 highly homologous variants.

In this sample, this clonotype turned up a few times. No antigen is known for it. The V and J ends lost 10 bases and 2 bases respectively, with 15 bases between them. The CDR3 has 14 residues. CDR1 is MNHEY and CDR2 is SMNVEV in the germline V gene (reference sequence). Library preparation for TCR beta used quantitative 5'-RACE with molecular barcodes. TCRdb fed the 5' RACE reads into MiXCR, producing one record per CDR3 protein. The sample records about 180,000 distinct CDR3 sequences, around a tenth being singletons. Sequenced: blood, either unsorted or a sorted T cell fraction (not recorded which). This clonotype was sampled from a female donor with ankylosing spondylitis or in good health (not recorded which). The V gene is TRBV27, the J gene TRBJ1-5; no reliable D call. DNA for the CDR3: TGTGCCACCTCCGGTATCTCGGGCAATCAGCCCCAGCATTTT. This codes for CATSGISGNQPQHF.